The clone carrying this TCR beta chain was seen once. What it binds is unknown. The sample comes from a study of cytomegalovirus exposure and HLA in healthy donors. 60 Vbeta and 13 Jbeta primers were used in PCR. Sequenced by immunoSEQ multiplex PCR; TCRdb stores in-frame clones only, minus some. The sample holds about 140,000 clones, over 70% seen once. Per the germline V gene, CDR1 is SQVTM and CDR2 is ANQGSEA. The CDR3 covers 15 residues. V shed 4 bases and J shed 3 bases, with 18 bases lying between them. Regarding donors, all were healthy bone marrow donors. Study-level results: The dataset shows that most TCR sequences were rare, while some public TCRs occurred in many donors. In a later analysis, 16,951 TCR beta sequences were associated with HLA alleles at 0.05 false discovery rate.

V gene TRBV29-1 combines with J gene TRBJ1-1; TRBD1 might be the D (6 bases). The sequence was collected from a man in his forties in good health and CMV-seropositive. The material sequenced was PBMCs. The CDR3 sequence: CSVVVGGQRHTEAFF. CDR3 nucleotide sequence: TGCAGCGTTGTAGTGGGCGGACAGCGGCACACTGAAGCTTTCTTT.